Listed below are T cell receptor beta chains from one sample, sequenced in a study of T-cell reconstitution after alpha-beta-depleted transplantation in children. MiXCR was run by TCRdb on the PCR reads, yielding one entry per CDR3 protein. The data contain hundreds of thousands of distinct CDR3 sequences, roughly 13% of them singletons. Here the sequenced sample was PBMCs, mostly from graft donor cells, taken 360 days after TCRalphabeta/CD19-depleted stem cell transplant. The receptors come from a male patient under 18 who had a stem cell transplant for acute myeloid leukemia, so the T cells may come from the graft donor. Each CDR3 is given with its conserved first and last residue. D genes are given only for firm matches. Not every row has a clone size; where given, it reads once, few, many or a size class.

d_call: TRBD2; clone_size: few; v_call: TRBV11-1; j_call: TRBJ2-7; cdr3_nt: TGTGCCAGCAGCTCCTCTACTAGCGCCGCCTACGAGCAGTACTTC; cdr3_aa: CASSSSTSAAYEQYF
d_call: -; clone_size: -; v_call: TRBV12-3/TRBV12-4; j_call: TRBJ2-7; cdr3_nt: TGTGCCAGCAGTTTAATTTCCGGGACGGGGACCTACGAGCAGTACTTC; cdr3_aa: CASSLISGTGTYEQYF
d_call: TRBD1; clone_size: -; v_call: TRBV18; j_call: TRBJ1-1; cdr3_nt: TGTGCCAGCTCACGGCCAACAGGGGAGGTCAGAGTGAACACTGAAGCTTTCTTT; cdr3_aa: CASSRPTGEVRVNTEAFF
d_call: -; clone_size: -; v_call: TRBV4-3; j_call: TRBJ2-1; cdr3_nt: TGCGCCAGCAGCCAAGAATGGTACTTTAATGAGCAGTTCTTC; cdr3_aa: CASSQEWYFNEQFF
d_call: TRBD2; clone_size: few; v_call: TRBV5-6; j_call: TRBJ2-5; cdr3_nt: TGTGCCAGCAGCCCGGGGACTAGCGGGAGGACCTATCAAGAGACCCAGTACTTC; cdr3_aa: CASSPGTSGRTYQETQYF
d_call: -; clone_size: many; v_call: TRBV29-1; j_call: TRBJ2-7; cdr3_nt: TGCAGCGTCGATGATAACGAGCAGTACTTC; cdr3_aa: CSVDDNEQYF
d_call: -; clone_size: -; v_call: TRBV9; j_call: TRBJ1-6; cdr3_nt: TGTGCCAGCAGCTTCCAGGGGTCACCCCTCCACTTT; cdr3_aa: CASSFQGSPLHF
d_call: TRBD1; clone_size: few; v_call: TRBV20-1; j_call: TRBJ2-7; cdr3_nt: TGCAGTGCTAGAGGGACAGGGGATCGGCAGTACTTC; cdr3_aa: CSARGTGDRQYF
d_call: -; clone_size: many; v_call: TRBV20-1; j_call: TRBJ2-3; cdr3_nt: TGCAGTGCTAGAGACTTATATACGCAGTATTTT; cdr3_aa: CSARDLYTQYF
d_call: -; clone_size: few; v_call: TRBV7-6; j_call: TRBJ1-2; cdr3_nt: TGTGCCAGCAGCTTACGTGCGGGGGCCGGCTTCGGCTACACCTTC; cdr3_aa: CASSLRAGAGFGYTF
d_call: TRBD2; clone_size: few; v_call: TRBV6-2/TRBV6-3; j_call: TRBJ2-1; cdr3_nt: TGTGCCAGCAGCTCTCAGACTAGCGGGAGAGGCTGGTTCTACAATGAGCAGTTCTTC; cdr3_aa: CASSSQTSGRGWFYNEQFF
d_call: -; clone_size: -; v_call: TRBV12-3/TRBV12-4; j_call: TRBJ2-7; cdr3_nt: TGTGCCAGCAGTTTAGATCCGGTCTCCTACGAGCAGTACTTC; cdr3_aa: CASSLDPVSYEQYF
d_call: -; clone_size: -; v_call: TRBV5-1; j_call: TRBJ2-7; cdr3_nt: TGCGCCAGCAGCCCCGCGGCCCTCTCCTACGAGCAGTACTTC; cdr3_aa: CASSPAALSYEQYF
d_call: -; clone_size: few; v_call: TRBV7-9; j_call: TRBJ2-1; cdr3_nt: TGTGCCAGCAGCCGGGGACTGCAGTTCTTC; cdr3_aa: CASSRGLQFF
d_call: -; clone_size: -; v_call: TRBV6-2/TRBV6-3; j_call: TRBJ2-5; cdr3_nt: TGTGCCAGCAGTCAAAGGAAAGGGGAGACCCAGTACTTC; cdr3_aa: CASSQRKGETQYF
d_call: TRBD1; clone_size: few; v_call: TRBV28; j_call: TRBJ1-1; cdr3_nt: TGTGCCAGCAGTTTACGGGGCGAATGGGACAGGGGGGCTGAAGCTTTCTTT; cdr3_aa: CASSLRGEWDRGAEAFF
d_call: -; clone_size: -; v_call: TRBV20-1; j_call: TRBJ2-7; cdr3_nt: TGCAGTGCTAGAAGGGCGGGAAACAGGGACGAGCAGTACTTC; cdr3_aa: CSARRAGNRDEQYF
d_call: -; clone_size: many; v_call: TRBV9; j_call: TRBJ2-1; cdr3_nt: TGTGCCAGCAGCGTAGCCCGCCTGGGCAATGAGCAGTTCTTC; cdr3_aa: CASSVARLGNEQFF